This T cell receptor (beta chain) was sequenced during a study of T cells in Graves' hyperthyroidism and ophthalmopathy. The study's findings and limits: In the analysis, a 13 V-J model separated ophthalmopathy from stable hyperthyroidism.

Germline V CDR1 and CDR2: SGHNT, YENEEA. The CDR3 covers 15 residues. Trimming took 5 bases from V and 8 from J; bases not matched to a gene: 11. Amplification yielded TCR beta CDR3 regions, with RNA transcripts as the source. During a first-round RT-PCR of the TCR CDR3, the HTBI primer set was used. TCRdb ran MiXCR on the multiplex PCR reads and lists one entry per CDR3 protein. The table shows about 250,000 distinct CDR3 sequences, with over 20% occurring only once. Uncontrolled infection, other autoimmune disease, pregnancy and lactation each barred patients from inclusion. Source material for PBMCs was about 11 ml fresh peripheral blood. Ten or more counts support this clonotype. Antigen unknown.

J is TRBJ2-1 and V is TRBV11-3; 8 bases agree with TRBD2. The TCR originated in a young man with Graves' ophthalmopathy. The specimen sequenced was blood. This CDR3 reads CASSDRTSSGHEQFF. The CDR3 DNA sequence: TGTGCCAGCAGCGACCGGACTAGCAGCGGCCATGAGCAGTTCTTC.